The 30 T cell receptor beta chains in this list originate from one sample, sequenced in a study of T cells in Graves' hyperthyroidism and ophthalmopathy. The investigators amplified TCR beta CDR3 regions from RNA transcripts. When the TCR CDR3 underwent first-round RT-PCR, the HTBI primer set was used. TCRdb recomputed calls from the multiplex PCR reads with MiXCR, one row per CDR3 protein. This sample has about 660,000 distinct CDR3 sequences, with less than 45% found just once. Sequencing input: peripheral blood or thyroid tissue (not recorded which). These receptors came from an adult man with Graves' disease, either hyperthyroidism or ophthalmopathy (not recorded which).

J is TRBJ1-4 and V is TRBV9; 9 bases match TRBD1. The CDR3 sequence is 14 residues long. With 4 bases clipped from V and 8 bases from J, the junction kept 6 bases outside the gene matches. CDR1 and CDR2 (germline): SGDLS, YYNGEE. CDR3 DNA: TGTGCCAGCAGCCTAGGGACAGGGAAAGAAAAACTGTTTTTT. Protein sequence: CASSLGTGKEKLFF.

The V call is TRBV29-1, the J call TRBJ2-5; 7 bases agree with TRBD1. Per the germline V gene, CDR1 is SQVTM and CDR2 is ANQGSEA. The J segment lost 4 bases and the V segment lost 7 bases, leaving 9 bases of the junction unmatched. This CDR3 has 13 residues. The CDR3 here is CSARYRGRETQYF. The CDR3 DNA reads TGCAGCGCCAGATACAGGGGAAGAGAGACCCAGTACTTC.

This clonotype was picked up many times. The gene calls are TRBV10-3 and TRBJ1-1; D gene uncertain. The V end lost 0 bases, the J end lost 1 base, and 9 bases lay between the germline ends. CDR1 is ENHRY, CDR2 SYGVKD, per germline. The CDR3 has 15 residues. The CDR3 sequence is CAISESWEGNTEAFF. For the CDR3, the DNA is TGTGCCATCAGTGAGTCGTGGGAGGGGAACACTGAAGCTTTCTTT.

This clonotype appeared a few times. The rearrangement joins TRBV20-1 to TRBJ2-7, with 9 bases matching TRBD1. CDR3 length: 16 residues. Germline trimming cut 1 base from V and 7 bases from J; bases unmatched to any gene: 14. CDR1 and CDR2 from the germline V gene are DFQATT and SNEGSKA (reference sequence). CDR3 DNA: TGCAGTGCTAGAGGCCTTACCTCCGGGACAGGGTCTGAGCAGTACTTC. Translated, it gives CSARGLTSGTGSEQYF.

The genes are TRBV20-1 and TRBJ2-5; 9 bases line up with TRBD2. CDR1 is DFQATT and CDR2 is SNEGSKA in the germline V gene (reference sequence). Trimming at V came to 3 bases and at J to 4 bases, leaving 3 bases not matched to a gene. CDR3 size: 13 residues. The CDR3 is CSASPTSGETQYF. The CDR3 nucleotides are TGCAGTGCTAGTCCGACTAGCGGAGAGACCCAGTACTTC.

This clonotype appeared many times. V usage is TRBV5-1 and J usage is TRBJ1-4; 7 bases are shared with TRBD1. The trim removed 3 bases at V and 7 bases at J, leaving 6 bases unmatched. Per germline, CDR1 SGHRS and CDR2 YFSETQ. The CDR3 runs to 14 residues. This chain's CDR3 is CASSSRGDGEKLFF. The CDR3 nucleotides are TGCGCCAGCAGCTCCAGGGGGGATGGTGAAAAACTGTTTTTT.

V is TRBV29-1 and J is TRBJ2-7; TRBD2 is a possible D gene (5 bases). Trimming shortened V by 6 bases and J by 4 bases, and 13 bases separated the two germline ends. Germline CDR1 reads SQVTM; CDR2 reads ANQGSEA. The CDR3 spans 12 residues. This CDR3 is CSVADGGYEQYF. Here the CDR3 DNA reads TGCAGCGTCGCCGACGGAGGATACGAGCAGTACTTC.

The chain couples TRBV29-1 to TRBJ2-7; tentatively, D is TRBD1 or TRBD2 (5 bases each). CDR1 is SQVTM and CDR2 is ANQGSEA in the germline V gene. The CDR3 spans 13 residues. V was shortened by 8 bases and J by 3 bases, with 17 bases between the two germline ends. For the CDR3, the DNA is TGCAGCCGTGAGGGGAGCACAGGCTACGAGCAGTACTTC. Translated, it gives CSREGSTGYEQYF.

Worth noting for this clonotype: A clone one base away is much larger, so this may be a read error. This chain uses TRBV6-5 with TRBJ2-5; D perhaps matches TRBD2 (5 bases). Looked up from germline, CDR1 is MNHEY and CDR2 is SVGAGI. CDR3 length: 13 residues. CDR3 nucleotide sequence: TGTGCCGGCAGTTACGGCGGGCAAGAGACCCAGTACTTC. Translated: CAGSYGGQETQYF.

The J gene is TRBJ1-2, the V gene TRBV6-6; TRBD1 matches 7 bases. CDR1 is MNHNY and CDR2 is SVGAGI in the germline V gene (reference sequence). The CDR3 loop spans 15 amino acids. Losses at the gene ends were 10 bases for V and 0 bases for J; bases not matched to a gene: 11. The CDR3 protein is CATAREGTANYGYTF. Here the CDR3 DNA reads TGTGCCACAGCACGGGAGGGGACAGCTAACTATGGCTACACCTTC.

This chain joins TRBV7-9 and TRBJ1-1, with D possibly matching TRBD1 (6 bases). Per germline, CDR1 SEHNR and CDR2 FQNEAQ (reference sequence). The CDR3 loop spans 12 amino acids. Trimming removed 4 bases from V and 6 bases from J, with 9 bases in between. CDR3 protein: CASSSRTAEAFF. The DNA of the CDR3 is TGTGCCAGCAGCTCGCGGACAGCTGAAGCTTTCTTT.

This clonotype has a count of ten or more. The V call is TRBV7-2, the J call TRBJ2-7; 8 bases align to TRBD2. CDR1 and CDR2 from the germline V gene are SGHTA and FQGNSA. V was clipped by 1 base and J by 5 bases; unmatched bases: 7. The CDR3 extends over 15 amino acids. DNA of the CDR3: TGTGCCAGCAGCTTAGGCGGCGGGAGGACTGACGAGCAGTACTTC. Translated: CASSLGGGRTDEQYF. The full variable domain, with the rest looked up from reference TRBV7-2 and TRBJ2-7, is GAGVSQSPSNKVTEKGKDVELRCDPISGHTALYWYRQSLGQGLEFLIYFQGNSAPDKSGLPSDRFSAERTGGSVSTLTIQRTQQEDSAVYLCASSLGGGRTDEQYFGPGTRLTVT.

This clonotype was observed at least ten times. The V gene is TRBV24-1, the J gene TRBJ1-2; TRBD1 aligns across 7 bases. The V gene's germline CDR1 is KGHDR and CDR2 SFDVKD. The CDR3 consists of 20 residues. Trimming at V came to 3 bases and at J to 4 bases, leaving 22 bases not matched to a gene. In DNA form, the CDR3 reads TGTGCCACCAGTGATCCATCAGCCTCGGGGACAGAGACGACTAGCTATGGCTACACCTTC. Its translation: CATSDPSASGTETTSYGYTF.

This clonotype occurred a few times. The rearrangement joins TRBV19 to TRBJ1-1; unclear D gene. The CDR3 is 12 amino acids. Germline V gene data show CDR1 as LNHDA and CDR2 as SQIVND (reference sequence). V gave up 5 bases and J gave up 8 bases, with 12 bases separating them. CDR3 sequence (DNA): TGTGCCAGTAGTCCAATGTATGGAGAAGCTTTCTTT. It translates to CASSPMYGEAFF.

The sample holds many counts of this clonotype. The chain has TRBV29-1 and TRBJ1-1, with D perhaps matching TRBD1 (5 bases). V was trimmed by 6 bases and J by 1 base, leaving 9 bases between them. The CDR3 runs 12 residues. Germline V CDR1 and CDR2: SQVTM, ANQGSEA. Here the CDR3 DNA reads TGCAGCGTGACGACAGAGAACACTGAAGCTTTCTTT. This encodes CSVTTENTEAFF. Variable domain in full (rest from reference TRBV29-1 and TRBJ1-1): SAVISQKPSRDICQRGTSLTIQCQVDSQVTMMFWYRQQPGQSLTLIATANQGSEATYESGFVIDKFPISRPNLTFSTLTVSNMSPEDSSIYLCSVTTENTEAFFGQGTRLTVV.

Regarding this clonotype: The junction differs from germline at one of its ends, possibly a read error. V is TRBV11-2 and J is TRBJ1-3; D is undetermined. Germline CDR1 reads SGHAT; CDR2 reads FQNNGV. This CDR3 spans 12 amino acids. The CDR3 DNA follows: TGTGCCAGCAGCCCGGGTGGAAACACCGTATATTTT. Protein sequence: CASSPGGNTVYF.

V usage is TRBV7-9 and J usage is TRBJ2-7, with a weak D call TRBD1 (5 bases). Trimming took off 6 bases at V and 3 bases at J, with 15 bases between the two ends. Germline lookup yields CDR1 SEHNR and CDR2 FQNEAQ (reference sequence). This CDR3 is 14 amino acids long. CDR3 protein: CASSLQVGVYEQYF. As DNA, the CDR3 is TGTGCCAGCAGTCTACAGGTTGGGGTCTACGAGCAGTACTTC.

This rearrangement joins TRBV2 to TRBJ1-4; weak D call: TRBD1 (5 bases). The V and J ends lost 1 base and 7 bases respectively, with 13 bases between them. This CDR3 has 15 amino acids. CDR1 and CDR2 (germline): SNHLY, FYNNEI. The CDR3 is CASSEESGWSEKLFF. CDR3 DNA: TGTGCCAGCAGTGAAGAGTCAGGGTGGAGTGAAAAACTGTTTTTT.

The J gene is TRBJ2-3, the V gene TRBV7-2; tentative D call: TRBD2 (5 bases). The germline V gene encodes CDR1 SGHTA and CDR2 FQGNSA. The CDR3 spans 17 residues. Trimming cost V 1 base and J 2 bases, with 16 bases left between them. As DNA, the CDR3 is TGTGCCAGCAGCTTAGATTCTGCTACGGGGAACACAGATACGCAGTATTTT. This encodes CASSLDSATGNTDTQYF. Full variable domain (missing parts from reference TRBV7-2 and TRBJ2-3): GAGVSQSPSNKVTEKGKDVELRCDPISGHTALYWYRQSLGQGLEFLIYFQGNSAPDKSGLPSDRFSAERTGGSVSTLTIQRTQQEDSAVYLCASSLDSATGNTDTQYFGPGTRLTVL.

In this sample, this clonotype turned up many times. V is TRBV29-1 and J is TRBJ1-2; D gene ambiguous. This CDR3 spans 14 amino acids. Trimming took 7 bases from V and 3 from J, leaving 18 bases between them. The germline V gene has CDR1 SQVTM and CDR2 ANQGSEA. CDR3 residues: CSGQTNRAYYGYTF. The DNA of the CDR3 is TGCAGCGGCCAAACGAACCGCGCTTACTATGGCTACACCTTC.

The chain employs TRBV12-3 or TRBV12-4 and TRBJ1-5; 8 bases align to TRBD1. V lost 5 bases and J lost 8; bases outside the gene matches: 8. The CDR3 is 14 amino acids. Here the CDR3 reads CASSERTGYEPQHF. CDR3 sequence (DNA): TGTGCCAGCAGTGAACGGACAGGGTACGAGCCCCAGCATTTT.

Comments on this clonotype: One junction end disagrees with the germline gene, perhaps due to a read error. The chain joins TRBV2 to TRBJ1-1, with no clear D. CDR1 SNHLY and CDR2 FYNNEI come from the germline V gene. The CDR3 contains 16 residues. CDR3 bases: TGTGCCAGCAGTGAAAGGAGGTCCGGAAAGAACACTGGAGCTTTCTTT. Translating gives CASSERRSGKNTGAFF.

The V call is TRBV12-3 or TRBV12-4, the J call TRBJ2-7; D uncertain. This CDR3 spans 14 amino acids. V was trimmed by 7 bases and J by 0 bases, leaving 13 bases between them. The chain's CDR3 is CASTSSRPSYEQYF. The DNA of the CDR3 is TGTGCCAGCACCTCGAGCAGGCCCTCCTACGAGCAGTACTTC.

V gene TRBV29-1 combines with J gene TRBJ2-7; the match to TRBD2 covers 10 bases. The CDR3 loop spans 12 amino acids. Germline trimming cut 6 bases from V and 7 bases from J; bases unmatched to any gene: 6. Germline CDR1 and CDR2: SQVTM and ANQGSEA. The CDR3 here is CSVRAGGVEQYF. The CDR3 nucleotides read TGCAGCGTCCGAGCGGGAGGGGTTGAGCAGTACTTC.

The table lists this clonotype with a count of one. The J gene is TRBJ2-5, the V gene TRBV19; tentative D call: TRBD1 (5 bases). This CDR3 is 13 amino acids long. Germline CDR1 reads LNHDA; CDR2 reads SQIVND (reference sequence). V shed 5 bases and J shed 2 bases, with 9 bases lying between them. The CDR3: CASSATAQETQYF. The CDR3 nucleotides are TGTGCCAGTAGTGCGACAGCTCAAGAGACCCAGTACTTC.

Notes on this clonotype: One end of the junction is discordant with germline, which a read error may explain. The rearrangement uses TRBV10-3 and TRBJ2-7; D uncertain. The CDR3 loop spans 15 amino acids. Germline assignment: CDR1 ENHRY and CDR2 SYGVKD. CDR3 sequence reads: CASSYSGSSASEQYF. CDR3 nucleotide sequence: TGTGCCAGCAGTTACTCTGGAAGTTCGGCGTCCGAGCAGTACTTC.

This clonotype turned up a few times. CDR3 protein: CSARDLASSGNTIYF. Here the CDR3 DNA reads TGCAGTGCTAGAGATTTGGCATCCTCTGGAAACACCATATATTTT. The chain combines TRBV20-1 with TRBJ1-3; the D is unclear. This CDR3 contains 15 residues. Trimming left V 0 bases short and J 0 bases short, with 9 bases between. CDR1 DFQATT and CDR2 SNEGSKA come from the germline V gene (reference sequence).

As concerns this clonotype: Germline is not matched at one junction end, which may reflect a read error. The chain couples TRBV7-8 to TRBJ1-1, with 8 bases aligning to TRBD1. CDR1 and CDR2 (germline): SGHVS, FQNEAQ. The length of the CDR3 is 15 residues. The CDR3 DNA follows: TGTGTCAGCAGCTTAGGACAGGGACTGAACACTGAAGCTTTCTTT. Translating it yields CVSSLGQGLNTEAFF.

The gene calls are TRBV11-2 and TRBJ1-3; 8 bases fit TRBD1. This CDR3 contains 17 residues. Germline CDR1 and CDR2: SGHAT and FQNNGV. V trimming: 6 bases; J trimming: 4 bases; junction bases outside the gene matches: 14. The CDR3 bases are TGTGCCAGCAGAGAGACAGGGGAATCCTCGATGGGAAACACCATATATTTT. It yields the protein CASRETGESSMGNTIYF.

This clonotype was recorded a few times. DNA of the CDR3: TGTGCCAGCAGCACGACAGGGTCGGGCAATCAGCCCCAGCATTTT. Its protein product is CASSTTGSGNQPQHF. The rearrangement uses TRBV7-9 and TRBJ1-5, with 7 nucleotides matching TRBD1. With V trimmed by 5 bases and J by 2 bases, 6 bases remained unmatched. In germline, CDR1 is SEHNR, CDR2 FQNEAQ (reference sequence). The CDR3 loop spans 15 amino acids. Combining the CDR3 with reference TRBV7-9 and TRBJ1-5 gives the whole variable domain DTGVSQNPRHKITKRGQNVTFRCDPISEHNRLYWYRQTLGQGPEFLTYFQNEAQLEKSRLLSDRFSAERPKGSFSTLEIQRTEQGDSAMYLCASSTTGSGNQPQHFGDGTRLSIL.